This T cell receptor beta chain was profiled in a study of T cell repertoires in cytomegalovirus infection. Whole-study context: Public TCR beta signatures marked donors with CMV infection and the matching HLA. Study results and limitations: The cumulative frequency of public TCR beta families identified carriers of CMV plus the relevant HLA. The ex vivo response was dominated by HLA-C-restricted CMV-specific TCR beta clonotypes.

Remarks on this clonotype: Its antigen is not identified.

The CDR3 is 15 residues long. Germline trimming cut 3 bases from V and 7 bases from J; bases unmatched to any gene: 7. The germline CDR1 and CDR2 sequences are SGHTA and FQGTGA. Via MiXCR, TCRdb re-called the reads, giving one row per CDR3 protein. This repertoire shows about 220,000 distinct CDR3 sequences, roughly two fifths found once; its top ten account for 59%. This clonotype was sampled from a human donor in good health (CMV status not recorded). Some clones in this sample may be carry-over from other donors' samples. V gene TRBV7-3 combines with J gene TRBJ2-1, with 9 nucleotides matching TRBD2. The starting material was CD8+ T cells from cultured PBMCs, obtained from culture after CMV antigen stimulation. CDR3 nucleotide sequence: TGTGCCAGCAGCTTGGGTAGCGGGAGTGGGAATGAGCAGTTCTTC. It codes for CASSLGSGSGNEQFF.